The clone carrying this TCR beta chain occurred a few times. Its antigen is still unknown. This sample is part of a study of T cell repertoires in aging, cancer and after chemotherapy. Across the study: Donor ages fell into six groups from 30 or younger up to 70 or older. Healthy donor repertoires were recorded over several months to years and showed clear clonal overlap.

TRB rearrangements spanning V, D and J were amplified using mixed TRB-A/B primers. TCRdb independently ran MiXCR on the multiplex PCR reads; one entry per CDR3 protein. The table includes about 2,500 distinct CDR3 sequences, 26% detected once. Germline V gene data show CDR1 as SGHRS and CDR2 as YFSETQ. The V end lost 3 bases, the J end lost 3 bases, and 15 bases lay between the germline ends. CDR3 length: 16 residues. Study-level points and caveats: In cancer patients, declining TCR diversity with age involved lost richness and lost evenness.

Amplification of TCR beta used genomic DNA extracted from peripheral blood. This TCR was recovered from a human donor in good health. This sequence joins TRBV5-1 and TRBJ1-4; D unclear. Sequencing used blood. This chain's CDR3 is CASSCDGLLSNEKLFF. The CDR3, as DNA: TGCGCCAGCAGCTGCGACGGGTTGCTTTCTAATGAAAAACTGTTTTTT.